These 23 T cell receptor beta chains were sequenced from one sample in a study of cytomegalovirus exposure and HLA in healthy donors. PCR primers comprised 60 Vbeta and 13 Jbeta primers. Profiled with immunoSEQ multiplex PCR; TCRdb holds only in-frame clones, not every one. This table has more than 85,000 clones, around 76% appearing once. Sequences were obtained from PBMCs. The receptors come from a man in his thirties or forties in good health and CMV-seropositive.

J is TRBJ2-7 and V is TRBV7-9; possibly TRBD2 for D (6 bases). CDR3 length: 14 residues. V gave up 1 base and J gave up 2 bases, with 9 bases separating them. Per germline, CDR1 SEHNR and CDR2 FQNEAQ (reference sequence). This CDR3 reads CASSLDRGTYEQYF. CDR3 bases: TGTGCCAGCAGCTTAGACCGGGGGACCTACGAGCAGTACTTC.

The chain recombines TRBV7-9 with TRBJ2-5; possible D gene TRBD2, 5 bases. Between the trimmed V and J ends, which lost 5 bases and 0 bases, there was a span of 16 bases. The germline V gene has CDR1 SEHNR and CDR2 FQNEAQ (reference sequence). This CDR3 comprises 16 residues. CDR3 in amino acids: CASSLGPKRNQETQYF. DNA for the CDR3: TGTGCCAGCAGCCTAGGTCCCAAGCGGAACCAAGAGACCCAGTACTTC. Combining the CDR3 with reference TRBV7-9 and TRBJ2-5 gives the whole variable domain DTGVSQNPRHKITKRGQNVTFRCDPISEHNRLYWYRQTLGQGPEFLTYFQNEAQLEKSRLLSDRFSAERPKGSFSTLEIQRTEQGDSAMYLCASSLGPKRNQETQYFGPGTRLLVL.

J is TRBJ1-2 and V is TRBV27; no definite D call. This CDR3 region has 14 residues. Deletions cut 2 bases from V and 4 bases from J, with 11 bases between. Looked up from germline, CDR1 is MNHEY and CDR2 is SMNVEV (reference sequence). CDR3: CASSLEGGSYGYTF. CDR3 in DNA: TGTGCCAGCAGTTTAGAGGGAGGGAGCTATGGCTACACCTTC.

This rearrangement joins TRBV4-3 to TRBJ2-7; no clear D gene. Germline V gene sequence: CDR1 LGHNA, CDR2 YSLEER. This CDR3 has 14 amino acids. Trimming removed 1 base at V and 3 bases at J, with 10 bases between. The CDR3 here is CASSQGRGRYEQYF. CDR3 DNA sequence: TGCGCCAGCAGCCAAGGTCGCGGCCGCTACGAGCAGTACTTC.

The V gene is TRBV13, the J gene TRBJ2-3; D perhaps matches TRBD1 (6 bases). Between the trimmed V and J ends, which lost 5 bases and 3 bases, there was a span of 12 bases. CDR1 is PRHDT and CDR2 is FYEKMQ in the germline V gene (reference sequence). The CDR3 length is 14 residues. The CDR3 DNA reads TGTGCCAGCAGCCAGCGAAGGGGGACAGATACGCAGTATTTT. It yields the protein CASSQRRGTDTQYF.

The rearrangement uses TRBV10-1 and TRBJ2-7; 9 nucleotides line up with TRBD1. J lost 7 bases, V lost 3 bases, and 4 bases had no gene match. The length of the CDR3 is 13 residues. Germline V gene data show CDR1 as WNHNN and CDR2 as SYGVQD (reference sequence). The CDR3 DNA sequence: TGCGCCAGCAGTGACGGGACAGGGAGGGAGCAGTACTTC. Translated, it gives CASSDGTGREQYF.

The rearrangement uses TRBV18 and TRBJ2-5, with D uncertain. The CDR3 is 13 amino acids. Germline values: CDR1 KGHSH, CDR2 LQKENI. V lost 2 bases, J lost 2 bases, and 6 bases lay in between. The CDR3 is CASSPFGQETQYF. Written as DNA, the CDR3 is TGTGCCAGCTCACCATTCGGGCAAGAGACCCAGTACTTC. Full variable domain (missing parts from reference TRBV18 and TRBJ2-5): NAGVMQNPRHLVRRRGQEARLRCSPMKGHSHVYWYRQLPEEGLKFMVYLQKENIIDESGMPKERFSAEFPKEGPSILRIQQVVRGDSAAYFCASSPFGQETQYFGPGTRLLVL.

This chain uses TRBV27 with TRBJ2-1; possibly TRBD2 for D (5 bases). Germline V gene lookup returns CDR1 MNHEY and CDR2 SMNVEV (reference sequence). Trimming took off 0 bases at V and 3 bases at J, with 12 bases between the two ends. The CDR3 spans 16 residues. DNA for the CDR3: TGTGCCAGCAGTTTATCGGGCGGGCGAATCTACAATGAGCAGTTCTTC. Translation gives CASSLSGGRIYNEQFF.

This clone was seen more than once but under ten times. The V call is TRBV4-2, the J call TRBJ1-4; unclear D gene. This CDR3 region has 15 residues. CDR1 and CDR2 (germline): LGHNA, YNFKEQ. Trimming removed 0 bases from V and 7 bases from J, with 12 bases in between. The CDR3 reads CASSQDRGSSEKLFF. As DNA, the CDR3 is TGTGCCAGCAGCCAAGATCGTGGTTCGAGTGAAAAACTGTTTTTT.

This clone was seen only a few times. The chain joins TRBV4-1 to TRBJ2-3, with 7 bases matching TRBD2. CDR1 is MGHRA, CDR2 YSYEKL, per germline. V lost 0 bases and J lost 2; bases outside the gene matches: 2. CDR3 length: 15 residues. Here the CDR3 DNA reads TGCGCCAGCAGCCAAGACGGGGGGATCACAGATACGCAGTATTTT. Its translation is CASSQDGGITDTQYF.

The chain employs TRBV14 and TRBJ2-5; no reliable D call. This CDR3 comprises 13 residues. Germline lookup yields CDR1 SGHDN and CDR2 FVKESK. V lost 0 bases to trimming and J lost 5 bases, with 7 bases between them. The CDR3 region has the DNA TGTGCCAGCAGCCAAGATCTGGAGGAGACCCAGTACTTC. Protein product: CASSQDLEETQYF.

There are a few counts of this clone. The gene calls are TRBV9 and TRBJ2-3, with 10 bases fitting TRBD1. The J segment lost 6 bases and the V segment lost 4 bases, leaving 17 bases of the junction unmatched. Germline V gene sequence: CDR1 SGDLS, CDR2 YYNGEE. This CDR3 contains 18 residues. In DNA form, the CDR3 reads TGTGCCAGCAGCCCCTTCCTGGGGGACAGGGGTGGTGTGGATACGCAGTATTTT. Translation gives CASSPFLGDRGGVDTQYF.

This clone was counted a single time. This rearrangement joins TRBV28 to TRBJ2-7; perhaps TRBD2 as D (5 bases). With 6 bases removed from V and 3 bases from J, the gap between germline ends came to 18 bases. From germline, CDR1 is MDHEN and CDR2 SYDVKM. The CDR3 runs 15 residues. CDR3 DNA: TGTGCCAGCAGAATAACCCCGGGGTCTTACTACGAGCAGTACTTC. It is translated as CASRITPGSYYEQYF. The entire variable domain, with the rest obtained from reference TRBV28 and TRBJ2-7, is as follows: DVKVTQSSRYLVKRTGEKVFLECVQDMDHENMFWYRQDPGLGLRLIYFSYDVKMKEKGDIPEGYSVSREKKERFSLILESASTNQTSMYLCASRITPGSYYEQYFGPGTRLTVT.

The CDR3 loop reads CASSQNDRGNTEAFF. The CDR3 bases are TGCGCCAGCAGCCAGAATGACAGGGGGAACACTGAAGCTTTCTTT. The genes are TRBV4-1 and TRBJ1-1, with TRBD1 matching over 8 bases. Germline V gene data show CDR1 as MGHRA and CDR2 as YSYEKL. The CDR3 is made up of 15 amino acids. With 3 bases clipped from V and 1 base from J, the junction kept 4 bases outside the gene matches.

The V gene is TRBV7-8, the J gene TRBJ2-2; weak D call: TRBD2 (5 bases). V was trimmed by 2 bases and J by 6 bases, leaving 10 bases between them. Germline CDR1 reads SGHVS; CDR2 reads FQNEAQ. This CDR3 has 14 residues. The CDR3 region is CASSLSFGAGELFF. The CDR3 nucleotides read TGTGCCAGCAGCTTATCGTTCGGGGCCGGGGAGCTGTTTTTT.

The chain combines TRBV19 with TRBJ1-5, with 8 positions matching TRBD1. The CDR3 sequence is 14 residues long. The V segment lost 7 bases and the J segment 6 bases; nucleotides outside the gene matches: 8. Germline assignment: CDR1 LNHDA and CDR2 SQIVND (reference sequence). CDR3 residues: CASIMTGALQPQHF. CDR3 coding DNA: TGTGCCAGTATCATGACAGGGGCGCTTCAGCCCCAGCATTTT. The entire variable domain, with the rest obtained from reference TRBV19 and TRBJ1-5, is as follows: DGGITQSPKYLFRKEGQNVTLSCEQNLNHDAMYWYRQDPGQGLRLIYYSQIVNDFQKGDIAEGYSVSREKKESFPLTVTSAQKNPTAFYLCASIMTGALQPQHFGDGTRLSIL.

The rearrangement links TRBV27 to TRBJ2-7; TRBD2 is a possible D gene (6 bases). The CDR3 spans 14 residues. CDR1 MNHEY and CDR2 SMNVEV come from the germline V gene (reference sequence). Deletions cut 3 bases from V and 0 bases from J, with 9 bases between. CDR3 coding DNA: TGTGCCAGCAGTTTTGGCGGGAACTCCTACGAGCAGTACTTC. Its translation is CASSFGGNSYEQYF.

The chain has TRBV5-1 and TRBJ2-7, with TRBD1 matching 8 bases. Per germline, CDR1 SGHRS and CDR2 YFSETQ. This CDR3 is 15 amino acids long. J lost 2 bases, V lost 4 bases, and 8 bases had no gene match. The CDR3 reads CASSLTGGPTYEQYF. CDR3 in DNA: TGCGCCAGCAGCCTTACAGGGGGACCAACCTACGAGCAGTACTTC. Complete variable domain (other parts from reference TRBV5-1 and TRBJ2-7): KAGVTQTPRYLIKTRGQQVTLSCSPISGHRSVSWYQQTPGQGLQFLFEYFSETQRNKGNFPGRFSGRQFSNSRSEMNVSTLELGDSALYLCASSLTGGPTYEQYFGPGTRLTVT.

The V and J genes are TRBV27 and TRBJ2-7; TRBD1 might be the D (6 bases). Between the trimmed V and J ends, which lost 3 bases and 2 bases, there was a span of 20 bases. The CDR3 totals 17 residues. CDR1 and CDR2 from the germline V gene are MNHEY and SMNVEV (reference sequence). The CDR3 nucleotides are TGTGCCAGCAGTTTTGGGGACGCCGCGGCAGGGGCCTACGAGCAGTACTTC. This translates into CASSFGDAAAGAYEQYF.

The J gene is TRBJ1-1, the V gene TRBV18; unclear D gene. The V gene's germline CDR1 is KGHSH and CDR2 LQKENI. The CDR3 is 11 residues long. Trimming removed 6 bases from V and 1 base from J, with 3 bases in between. This chain's CDR3 is CASSQNTEAFF. The CDR3 bases are TGTGCCAGCTCCCAGAACACTGAAGCTTTCTTT.

This chain connects TRBV6-1 to TRBJ1-5; 8 bases are a match to TRBD1. The germline gives CDR1 MNHNS, CDR2 SASEGT. CDR3 length: 15 residues. Trimming cost V 6 bases and J 3 bases; bases outside gene matches: 7. The CDR3 sequence: CASRYGQGLNQPQHF. The CDR3 DNA follows: TGTGCCAGCAGATACGGACAGGGTCTCAATCAGCCCCAGCATTTT.

The chain couples TRBV2 to TRBJ2-3; D is undetermined. Per germline, CDR1 SNHLY and CDR2 FYNNEI. V lost 3 bases to trimming and J lost 10 bases, with 5 bases between them. CDR3 size: 10 residues. The chain's CDR3 is CASSDGAQYF. CDR3 sequence (DNA): TGTGCCAGCAGTGACGGAGCGCAGTATTTT.

The rearrangement links TRBV13 to TRBJ2-2; perhaps TRBD2 as D (6 bases). The CDR3 has 13 residues. Germline values: CDR1 PRHDT, CDR2 FYEKMQ (reference sequence). V dropped 5 bases and J dropped 4 bases, with 8 bases sitting between them. This CDR3 reads CASSPRGTGELFF. The CDR3 DNA follows: TGTGCCAGCAGCCCGCGGGGCACCGGGGAGCTGTTTTTT.